The 14 T cell receptor beta chains listed next were all sequenced from one sample in a study of blood T cell repertoires in COVID-19. The protocol was immunoSEQ multiplex PCR, while the TCRdb copy is restricted to in-frame clones and leaves out a portion. The sample contains over 50,000 clones, approximately 84% of which appear only once. The sample consisted of peripheral blood. These receptors all stem from a man between 60 and 75 years old with COVID-19, enrolled during active disease.

The rearrangement links TRBV14 to TRBJ1-1, with D tentatively TRBD1 (6 bases). Looked up from germline, CDR1 is SGHDN and CDR2 is FVKESK. The CDR3 has 13 amino acids. Trimming removed 4 bases from V and 1 base from J, with 7 bases in between. For the CDR3, the DNA is TGTGCCAGCAGCCCGACAGGGAACACTGAAGCTTTCTTT. It is translated as CASSPTGNTEAFF.

A few counts support this clone. The rearrangement uses TRBV12-3 or TRBV12-4 and TRBJ1-5, with D unclear. This CDR3 is 13 amino acids long. Trimming removed 6 bases at V and 2 bases at J, with 8 bases between. Here the CDR3 DNA reads TGTGCCAGCAGGGAAACAGGCAATCAGCCCCAGCATTTT. Its protein product is CASRETGNQPQHF.

This chain links TRBV28 with TRBJ1-5, with 10 bases identical to TRBD1. The CDR3 runs 19 residues. V was pared by 3 bases and J by 1 base, with 12 bases of the junction left unmatched. Per the germline V gene, CDR1 is MDHEN and CDR2 is SYDVKM. CDR3 region: CASSFPVGDRGWSNQPQHF. The CDR3 DNA follows: TGTGCCAGCAGTTTCCCCGTAGGGGACAGGGGTTGGAGCAATCAGCCCCAGCATTTT.

The chain couples TRBV7-3 to TRBJ1-2; a possible D gene is TRBD1 (5 bases). V gave up 0 bases and J gave up 8 bases, with 10 bases separating them. CDR3 length equals 13 residues. In germline, CDR1 is SGHTA, CDR2 FQGTGA. CDR3 protein: CASSLTGDRGYTF. The CDR3 DNA reads as TGTGCCAGCAGCTTAACAGGGGATAGGGGCTACACCTTC.

The J gene is TRBJ2-1, the V gene TRBV18; 7 nucleotides align to TRBD2. J gave up 8 bases and V 0 bases, and 10 bases lay outside the gene matches. This CDR3 has 16 residues. Germline values: CDR1 KGHSH, CDR2 LQKENI. CDR3 residues: CASSPPMLAGRYEQFF. CDR3 DNA sequence: TGTGCCAGCTCACCACCTATGTTAGCGGGTCGGTATGAGCAGTTCTTC. The whole variable domain, filled in from reference TRBV18 and TRBJ2-1, reads NAGVMQNPRHLVRRRGQEARLRCSPMKGHSHVYWYRQLPEEGLKFMVYLQKENIIDESGMPKERFSAEFPKEGPSILRIQQVVRGDSAAYFCASSPPMLAGRYEQFFGPGTRLTVL.

This chain uses TRBV19 with TRBJ2-2; 15 bases are a match to TRBD2. The germline CDR1 and CDR2 sequences are LNHDA and SQIVND (reference sequence). After removal of 4 bases from V and 7 bases from J, the junction contained 7 bases not matched to a gene. The length of the CDR3 is 17 residues. The CDR3 loop is CASSTPGLAGGVGELFF. The CDR3, as DNA: TGTGCCAGTAGTACCCCGGGACTAGCGGGAGGTGTCGGGGAGCTGTTTTTT.

This clone was detected only a few times. The chain carries TRBV5-1 and TRBJ2-7; TRBD1 aligns across 7 bases. The CDR3 runs to 15 residues. CDR1 is SGHRS and CDR2 is YFSETQ in the germline V gene. Trimming removed 5 bases from V and 3 bases from J; junction bases left unmatched: 11. The DNA for the CDR3 is TGCGCCAGCAGGGCATCTCCGGGACAGCGCTACGAGCAGTACTTC. Amino acid sequence: CASRASPGQRYEQYF.

This chain uses TRBV6-5 with TRBJ2-7, with D tentatively TRBD1 (7 bases). Germline V gene data show CDR1 as MNHEY and CDR2 as SVGAGI. Trimming stripped 0 bases from V and 3 bases from J, with 15 bases between. The CDR3 runs 16 residues. CDR3 residues: CASSYSRGGGLYEQYF. The CDR3 nucleotides are TGTGCCAGCAGTTACTCTAGAGGAGGGGGCCTCTACGAGCAGTACTTC.

Turning to this clone: Different DNA sequences within this sample yield the same CDR3. The CDR3 loop reads CASSLYRGDSGNTIYF. CDR3 bases: TGTGCCAGCAGCTTATACAGGGGGGACTCTGGAAACACCATATATTTT. The chain links TRBV11-2 to TRBJ1-3; 8 nucleotides agree with TRBD1. V was pared by 2 bases and J by 0 bases, with 3 bases of the junction left unmatched. CDR1 is SGHAT, CDR2 FQNNGV, per germline. There are 16 residues in the CDR3.

The V gene is TRBV9, the J gene TRBJ2-5; 10 nucleotides match TRBD1. Germline trimming cut 4 bases from V and 1 base from J; bases unmatched to any gene: 7. This CDR3 is 16 amino acids long. Germline CDR1 and CDR2: SGDLS and YYNGEE. The CDR3 DNA reads as TGTGCCAGCAGCCCGAGGACAGGGGGGGGCCAAGAGACCCAGTACTTC. Its translation: CASSPRTGGGQETQYF.

J is TRBJ2-3 and V is TRBV28, with TRBD2 matching 16 bases. Germline V gene sequence: CDR1 MDHEN, CDR2 SYDVKM. The CDR3 covers 17 residues. Germline trimming cut 8 bases from V and 3 bases from J; bases unmatched to any gene: 8. In DNA form, the CDR3 reads TGTGCCAGCCATGGGACTAGCGGGGGGGCAGTGACAGATACGCAGTATTTT. Translation gives CASHGTSGGAVTDTQYF.

The chain has TRBV27 and TRBJ1-4; possibly TRBD1 for D (6 bases). The CDR3 totals 17 residues. Deletions cut 1 base from V and 5 bases from J, with 17 bases between. Germline CDR1 and CDR2: MNHEY and SMNVEV (reference sequence). DNA for the CDR3: TGTGCCAGCAGTTTATTCTGGGGGCGCTCCGAAAATGAAAAACTGTTTTTT. Its translation: CASSLFWGRSENEKLFF.

This clone was seen a handful of times. CDR3 loop: CASSSSQARTYGYTF. CDR3 DNA: TGTGCCAGCTCATCTTCCCAAGCGCGAACCTATGGCTACACCTTC. The chain has TRBV18 and TRBJ1-2; D remains ambiguous. This CDR3 has 15 amino acids. From germline, CDR1 is KGHSH and CDR2 LQKENI. The germline V and J ends were trimmed by 5 bases and 4 bases, with 17 bases remaining between them.

The table lists this clone with a few counts. The chain has TRBV5-5 and TRBJ2-7; TRBD1 might be the D (6 bases). Germline V gives CDR1 SGHKS, CDR2 YYEKEE (reference sequence). There are 12 residues in the CDR3. Trimming stripped 3 bases from V and 4 bases from J, with 8 bases between. CDR3 region: CASSSQGYEQYF. The CDR3 DNA reads as TGTGCCAGCAGCTCACAGGGTTACGAGCAGTACTTC.